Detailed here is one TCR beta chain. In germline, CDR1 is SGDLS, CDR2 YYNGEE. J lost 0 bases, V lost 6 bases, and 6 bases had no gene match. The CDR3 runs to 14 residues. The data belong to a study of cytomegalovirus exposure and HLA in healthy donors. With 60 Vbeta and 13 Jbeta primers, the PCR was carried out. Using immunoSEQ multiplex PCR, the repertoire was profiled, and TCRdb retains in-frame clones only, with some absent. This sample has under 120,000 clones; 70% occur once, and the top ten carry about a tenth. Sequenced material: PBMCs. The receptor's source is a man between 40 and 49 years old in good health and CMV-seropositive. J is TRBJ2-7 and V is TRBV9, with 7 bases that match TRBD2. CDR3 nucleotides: TGTGCCAGCACCCCTGGGGGGGACTCCTACGAGCAGTACTTC. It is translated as CASTPGGDSYEQYF.